The clone carrying this TCR beta chain has just one count. What it binds is not known. The data belong to a study of cytomegalovirus exposure and HLA in healthy donors. For the study at large: The study's early data release held some 85 million unique TCRs from HLA-typed donors.

Findings and limits, study-wide: CMV serostatus was the sole immune exposure information available.

Primers: 60 Vbeta forward and 13 Jbeta reverse. Generated by immunoSEQ multiplex PCR, the TCRdb table keeps only in-frame clones and is missing some. This sample has around 99,000 clones, with under 90% found just once. The CDR3 is made up of 14 amino acids. Germline V gene sequence: CDR1 SGDLS, CDR2 YYNGEE. The ends lost 3 bases at V and 2 bases at J; junction bases unmatched: 4. The chain has TRBV9 and TRBJ2-5; 7 bases align to TRBD1. The sequencing sample was made of PBMCs. The clonotype was recovered from a woman younger than 45 in good health and CMV-seronegative. CDR3 residues: CASSGTGRQETQYF. The CDR3 coding sequence is TGTGCCAGCAGCGGGACAGGCCGGCAAGAGACCCAGTACTTC.